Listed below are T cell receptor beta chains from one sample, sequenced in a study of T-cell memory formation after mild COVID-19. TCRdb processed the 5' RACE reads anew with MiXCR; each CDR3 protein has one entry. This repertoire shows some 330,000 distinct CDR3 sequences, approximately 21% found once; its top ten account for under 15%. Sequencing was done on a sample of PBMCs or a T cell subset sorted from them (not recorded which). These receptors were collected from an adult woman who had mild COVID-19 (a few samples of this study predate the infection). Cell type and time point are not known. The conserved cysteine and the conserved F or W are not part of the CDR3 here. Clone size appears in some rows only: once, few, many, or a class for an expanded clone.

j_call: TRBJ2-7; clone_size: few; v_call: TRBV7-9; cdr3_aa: ASSFEGQGNEQY
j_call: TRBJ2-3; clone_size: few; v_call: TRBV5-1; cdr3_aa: ASSLAMGRSTDTQY
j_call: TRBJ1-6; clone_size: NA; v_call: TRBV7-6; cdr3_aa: ASSHTPKLGPNSPLH
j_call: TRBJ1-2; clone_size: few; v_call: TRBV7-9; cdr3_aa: ASSSTAVYGYT
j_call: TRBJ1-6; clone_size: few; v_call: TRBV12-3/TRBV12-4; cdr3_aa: ASSLDSPSSYNSPLH
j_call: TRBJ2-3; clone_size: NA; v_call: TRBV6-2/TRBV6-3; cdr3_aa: ATTNTDTQY
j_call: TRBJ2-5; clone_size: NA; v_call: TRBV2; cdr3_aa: ASSSRTNQETQY
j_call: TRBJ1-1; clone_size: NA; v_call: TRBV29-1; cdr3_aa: SVAVGGTEAF
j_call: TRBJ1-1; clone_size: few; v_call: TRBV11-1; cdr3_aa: ASSVSGQNTEAF
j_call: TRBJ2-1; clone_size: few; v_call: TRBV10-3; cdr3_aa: AISESNAVNNEQF
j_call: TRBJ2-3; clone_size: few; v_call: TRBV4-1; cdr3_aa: ASSQDLLAGADTQY
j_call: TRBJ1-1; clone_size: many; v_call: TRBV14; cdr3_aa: ASSQDRGRRAF
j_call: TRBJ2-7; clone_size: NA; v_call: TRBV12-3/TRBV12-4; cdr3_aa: ASTPPGGRSYEQY
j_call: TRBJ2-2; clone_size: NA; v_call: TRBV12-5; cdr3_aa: ASGSVTAMNTGELF
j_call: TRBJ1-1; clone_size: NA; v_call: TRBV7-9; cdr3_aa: ASSPPDRATEAF
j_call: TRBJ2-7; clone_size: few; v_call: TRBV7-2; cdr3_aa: ASSQMLSGYEQY
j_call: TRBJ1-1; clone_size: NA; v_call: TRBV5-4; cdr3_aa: ASSLYRGSANTEAF
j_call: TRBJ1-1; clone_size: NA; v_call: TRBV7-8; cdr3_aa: ASSPNRGARTEAF
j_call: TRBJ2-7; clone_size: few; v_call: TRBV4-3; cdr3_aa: ASSQELLGTALSYEQY
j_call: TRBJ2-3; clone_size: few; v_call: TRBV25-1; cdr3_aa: ASSERTSGNTDTQY
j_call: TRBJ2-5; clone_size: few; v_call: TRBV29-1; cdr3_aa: SVEDPTGRETQY
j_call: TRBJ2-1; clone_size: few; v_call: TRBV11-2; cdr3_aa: ASSLGLDGEQF
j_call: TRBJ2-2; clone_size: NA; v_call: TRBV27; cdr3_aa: ASRLLDRATGELF
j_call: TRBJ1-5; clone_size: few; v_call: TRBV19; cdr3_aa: ASSIGTGGNQPQH
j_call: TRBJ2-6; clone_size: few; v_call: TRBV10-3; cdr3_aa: AIGRPGFGANVLT
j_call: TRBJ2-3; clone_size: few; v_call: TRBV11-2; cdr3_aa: ASSFSGGQDTQY
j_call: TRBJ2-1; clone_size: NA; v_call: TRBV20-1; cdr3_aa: SATRLAEGNEQF
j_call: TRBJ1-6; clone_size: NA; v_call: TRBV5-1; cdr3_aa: ASSLAGQGRDNSPLH
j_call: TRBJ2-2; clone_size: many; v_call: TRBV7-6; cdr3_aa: ASSLRTSGNTGELF
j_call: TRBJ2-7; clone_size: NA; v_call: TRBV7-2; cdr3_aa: ASSQRRQGGEQY
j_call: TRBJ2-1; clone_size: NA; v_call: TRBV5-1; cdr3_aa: ASSLASGGINNEQF
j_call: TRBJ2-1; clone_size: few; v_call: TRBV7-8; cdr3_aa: ASSPLGLPSSYNEQF
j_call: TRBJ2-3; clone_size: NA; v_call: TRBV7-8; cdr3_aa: ASSFSSTRRTDTQY